The 4 T cell receptor beta chains reported below all come from one sample, sequenced in a study of T cell repertoires in cytomegalovirus infection. MiXCR, run by TCRdb on the reads, gives a single entry per CDR3 protein. This sample has approximately 910,000 distinct CDR3 sequences, with around 30% found just once. Their specific antigens are unknown. Source: cultured CD8+ T cells from PBMCs, taken from culture after CMV antigen stimulation. All receptors derive from a human donor in good health (CMV status not recorded). Some clones in this sample may be carry-over from other donors' samples.

This clonotype was counted only a few times. V is TRBV11-2 and J is TRBJ2-7; TRBD1 matches 10 bases. With V trimmed by 5 bases and J by 4 bases, 8 bases remained unmatched. The length of the CDR3 is 15 residues. CDR1 SGHAT and CDR2 FQNNGV come from the germline V gene. Here the CDR3 reads CASSTRQGAIYEQYF. CDR3 nucleotide sequence: TGTGCCAGCAGCACCCGACAGGGGGCCATTTACGAGCAGTACTTC. Filled out from reference TRBV11-2 and TRBJ2-7, the complete variable domain reads EAGVAQSPRYKIIEKRQSVAFWCNPISGHATLYWYQQILGQGPKLLIQFQNNGVVDDSQLPKDRFSAERLKGVDSTLKIQPAKLEDSAVYLCASSTRQGAIYEQYFGPGTRLTVT.

This clonotype was detected only a few times. The CDR3 sequence is CASSLMSGATEQFF. CDR3 in DNA: TGTGCCAGCAGTTTAATGTCGGGGGCCACTGAGCAGTTCTTC. The chain uses TRBV12-3 or TRBV12-4 and TRBJ2-1; D is possibly TRBD1 or TRBD2 (6 bases each). The V end lost 2 bases, the J end lost 9 bases, and 14 bases lay between the germline ends. CDR3 length: 14 residues.

This clonotype has only a few counts. V is TRBV27 and J is TRBJ2-3; 7 bases agree with TRBD2. With V trimmed by 6 bases and J by 4 bases, 10 bases remained unmatched. Germline assignment: CDR1 MNHEY and CDR2 SMNVEV (reference sequence). The CDR3 covers 15 residues. The CDR3 here is CASSPPPSGSDTQYF. The CDR3 region has the DNA TGTGCCAGCAGCCCCCCCCCTAGCGGATCAGATACGCAGTATTTT.

J is TRBJ2-3 and V is TRBV2, with TRBD2 identical over 10 bases. The V segment lost 8 bases and the J segment 3 bases; nucleotides outside the gene matches: 5. Germline V gene lookup returns CDR1 SNHLY and CDR2 FYNNEI. This CDR3 has 14 amino acids. The CDR3 spells CASSGLADTDTQYF. The CDR3, as DNA: TGTGCCAGCTCCGGACTAGCGGATACAGATACGCAGTATTTT.